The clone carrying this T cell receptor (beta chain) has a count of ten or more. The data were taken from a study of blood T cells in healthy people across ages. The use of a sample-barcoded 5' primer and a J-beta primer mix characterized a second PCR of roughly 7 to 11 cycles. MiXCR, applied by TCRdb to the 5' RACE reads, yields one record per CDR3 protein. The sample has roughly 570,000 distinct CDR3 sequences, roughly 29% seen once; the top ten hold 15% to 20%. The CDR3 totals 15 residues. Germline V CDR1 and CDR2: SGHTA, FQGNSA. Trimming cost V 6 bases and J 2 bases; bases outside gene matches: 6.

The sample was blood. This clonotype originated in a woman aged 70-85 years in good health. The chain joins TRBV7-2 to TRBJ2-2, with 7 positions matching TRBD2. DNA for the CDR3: TGTGCCAGCAGTTTAAGCGGGGCCAACACCGGGGAGCTGTTTTTT. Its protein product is CASSLSGANTGELFF.